These T cell receptor beta chains were read from a single sample in a study of T cell repertoires in cytomegalovirus infection. These receptors are not linked to any known antigen. TCRdb processed the reads anew with MiXCR; each CDR3 protein has one entry. Of about 830,000 distinct CDR3 sequences listed, 32% are singletons. The input for sequencing was cultured CD8+ T cells from PBMCs, taken from culture after CMV antigen stimulation. All receptors come from a human donor in good health (CMV status not recorded). Some clones in this sample may be carry-over from other donors' samples. Each CDR3 is given with its conserved first and last residue. Each record gives: D gene, V gene, clone size, J gene, CDR3 protein, CDR3 DNA. D genes are given only for firm matches. A row's size may be missing; if present it is once, few, many or a size class.

D gene: NA; V gene: TRBV7-9; clone size: many; J gene: TRBJ1-1; CDR3 protein: CASSLIGMNTEAFF; CDR3 DNA: TGTGCCAGCAGCTTAATTGGGATGAACACTGAAGCTTTCTTT
D gene: NA; V gene: TRBV7-9; clone size: few; J gene: TRBJ2-1; CDR3 protein: CASSWGSKGNNEQFF; CDR3 DNA: TGTGCCAGCAGCTGGGGGTCCAAGGGGAACAATGAGCAGTTCTTC
D gene: TRBD2; V gene: TRBV5-4; clone size: NA; J gene: TRBJ2-3; CDR3 protein: CASSSKAGGTDTQYF; CDR3 DNA: TGTGCCAGCAGCTCGAAAGCGGGGGGCACAGATACGCAGTATTTT
D gene: NA; V gene: TRBV27; clone size: few; J gene: TRBJ1-1; CDR3 protein: CASSFIGDRIGEAFF; CDR3 DNA: TGTGCCAGCAGTTTCATAGGGGATCGGATTGGTGAAGCTTTCTTT
D gene: NA; V gene: TRBV7-4; clone size: once; J gene: TRBJ2-3; CDR3 protein: CASFGTSGTDTQYF; CDR3 DNA: TGTGCCAGCTTCGGGACCTCCGGCACAGATACGCAGTATTTT
D gene: NA; V gene: TRBV7-9; clone size: few; J gene: TRBJ2-7; CDR3 protein: CASSFGANEQYF; CDR3 DNA: TGTGCCAGCAGCTTCGGAGCGAACGAGCAGTACTTC
D gene: NA; V gene: TRBV12-3/TRBV12-4; clone size: NA; J gene: TRBJ1-3; CDR3 protein: CASSLALGGSAGNTIYF; CDR3 DNA: TGTGCCAGCAGTTTAGCGTTAGGGGGTAGCGCTGGAAACACCATATATTTT
D gene: TRBD1; V gene: TRBV6-2/TRBV6-3; clone size: NA; J gene: TRBJ2-2; CDR3 protein: CASSLQGAWTGELFF; CDR3 DNA: TGTGCCAGCAGTCTCCAGGGGGCTTGGACCGGGGAGCTGTTTTTT
D gene: TRBD1; V gene: TRBV7-6; clone size: once; J gene: TRBJ1-1; CDR3 protein: CASSPGTVMNTEAFF; CDR3 DNA: TGTGCCAGCAGCCCAGGGACAGTGATGAACACTGAAGCTTTCTTT
D gene: NA; V gene: TRBV12-3/TRBV12-4; clone size: NA; J gene: TRBJ2-2; CDR3 protein: CASSLASLQDLNTGELFF; CDR3 DNA: TGTGCCAGCAGTTTAGCCTCTCTGCAGGACCTGAACACCGGGGAGCTGTTTTTT
D gene: NA; V gene: TRBV19; clone size: NA; J gene: TRBJ1-5; CDR3 protein: CASSIPNQPQHF; CDR3 DNA: TGTGCCAGTAGTATCCCCAATCAGCCCCAGCATTTT
D gene: NA; V gene: TRBV25-1; clone size: few; J gene: TRBJ1-1; CDR3 protein: CASSEYPGTEAFF; CDR3 DNA: TGTGCCAGCAGTGAATATCCTGGGACTGAAGCTTTCTTT
D gene: NA; V gene: TRBV5-5; clone size: few; J gene: TRBJ2-5; CDR3 protein: CASSLMWGETQYF; CDR3 DNA: TGTGCCAGCAGCTTGATGTGGGGTGAGACCCAGTACTTC
D gene: NA; V gene: TRBV5-6; clone size: once; J gene: TRBJ2-3; CDR3 protein: CASSLGGLEKYF; CDR3 DNA: TGTGCCAGCAGCTTGGGCGGCCTTGAAAAGTATTTT
D gene: TRBD1; V gene: TRBV2; clone size: NA; J gene: TRBJ1-5; CDR3 protein: CASSHRGFPHQPQHF; CDR3 DNA: TGTGCCAGCAGTCACAGGGGTTTTCCCCATCAGCCCCAGCATTTT
D gene: NA; V gene: TRBV7-9; clone size: NA; J gene: TRBJ2-6; CDR3 protein: CASSPPGGSGVTGANVLTF; CDR3 DNA: TGTGCCAGCAGCCCCCCTGGTGGCTCGGGAGTAACTGGGGCCAACGTCCTGACTTTC
D gene: NA; V gene: TRBV20-1; clone size: few; J gene: TRBJ2-7; CDR3 protein: CSARAIYVGGDSLHYEQYF; CDR3 DNA: TGCAGTGCTAGAGCTATATATGTTGGGGGGGACAGCCTTCACTACGAGCAGTACTTC
D gene: NA; V gene: TRBV7-9; clone size: many; J gene: TRBJ1-1; CDR3 protein: CASSLVRGSSQTMNTEAFF; CDR3 DNA: TGTGCCAGCAGCTTAGTTCGCGGCAGCTCCCAGACTATGAACACTGAAGCTTTCTTT
D gene: TRBD2; V gene: TRBV6-5; clone size: once; J gene: TRBJ2-3; CDR3 protein: CASSPPSLAGRADTQYF; CDR3 DNA: TGTGCCAGCAGCCCACCCTCACTAGCGGGGAGGGCAGATACGCAGTATTTT
D gene: NA; V gene: TRBV6-5; clone size: many; J gene: TRBJ1-4; CDR3 protein: CASSYADEAVGEKLFF; CDR3 DNA: TGTGCCAGCAGTTACGCTGATGAGGCAGTTGGGGAAAAACTGTTTTTT
D gene: TRBD2; V gene: TRBV4-1; clone size: few; J gene: TRBJ2-3; CDR3 protein: CASSQVASGLTDTQYF; CDR3 DNA: TGCGCCAGCAGCCAAGTGGCTAGCGGACTCACAGATACGCAGTATTTT
D gene: NA; V gene: TRBV7-8; clone size: many; J gene: TRBJ2-7; CDR3 protein: CASSLPSYEQYF; CDR3 DNA: TGTGCCAGCAGCTTACCCAGCTACGAGCAGTACTTC
D gene: NA; V gene: TRBV4-1; clone size: NA; J gene: TRBJ1-6; CDR3 protein: CASSRTASGNSPLHF; CDR3 DNA: TGCGCCAGCAGCCGAACAGCGTCGGGGAATTCACCCCTCCACTTT
D gene: TRBD1; V gene: TRBV11-1; clone size: NA; J gene: TRBJ1-1; CDR3 protein: CASSFSDRGRTEAFF; CDR3 DNA: TGTGCCAGCAGCTTCTCGGACAGGGGGAGGACTGAAGCTTTCTTT
D gene: NA; V gene: TRBV11-2; clone size: NA; J gene: TRBJ1-2; CDR3 protein: CASSSWTESGGGYTF; CDR3 DNA: TGTGCCAGCAGCTCTTGGACGGAATCGGGTGGGGGCTACACCTTC
D gene: TRBD2; V gene: TRBV13; clone size: few; J gene: TRBJ2-1; CDR3 protein: CASSRTSSSYNEQFF; CDR3 DNA: TGTGCCAGCAGTCGGACTAGCAGCTCCTACAATGAGCAGTTCTTC
D gene: NA; V gene: TRBV4-1; clone size: few; J gene: TRBJ1-4; CDR3 protein: CASSHLSGSEKLFF; CDR3 DNA: TGCGCCAGCAGCCATTTGTCCGGGTCCGAAAAACTGTTTTTT
D gene: NA; V gene: TRBV7-2; clone size: many; J gene: TRBJ1-2; CDR3 protein: CASSPGVGDGYYGYTF; CDR3 DNA: TGTGCCAGCAGCCCCGGCGTAGGAGATGGATACTATGGCTACACCTTC
D gene: NA; V gene: TRBV7-6; clone size: many; J gene: TRBJ1-1; CDR3 protein: CASSLAWGAGTEAFF; CDR3 DNA: TGTGCCAGCAGCTTAGCGTGGGGGGCGGGGACTGAAGCTTTCTTT
D gene: NA; V gene: TRBV7-2; clone size: NA; J gene: TRBJ2-3; CDR3 protein: CASSPLMGVLDTQYF; CDR3 DNA: TGTGCCAGCAGCCCATTGATGGGGGTCCTAGATACGCAGTATTTT
D gene: NA; V gene: TRBV4-1; clone size: NA; J gene: TRBJ2-1; CDR3 protein: CASSGPDINEQFF; CDR3 DNA: TGCGCCAGCAGTGGTCCTGATATCAATGAGCAGTTCTTC
D gene: NA; V gene: TRBV12-3/TRBV12-4; clone size: medium-sized; J gene: TRBJ1-5; CDR3 protein: CASRAEGSGSNQPQHF; CDR3 DNA: TGTGCCAGCAGAGCCGAGGGGTCCGGGAGCAATCAGCCCCAGCATTTT
D gene: NA; V gene: TRBV7-9; clone size: NA; J gene: TRBJ2-5; CDR3 protein: CASRRKGQETQYF; CDR3 DNA: TGTGCCAGCAGGCGGAAGGGCCAAGAGACCCAGTACTTC
D gene: NA; V gene: TRBV7-9; clone size: NA; J gene: TRBJ1-5; CDR3 protein: CASSPGERAYSNQPQHF; CDR3 DNA: TGTGCCAGCAGCCCCGGGGAGAGGGCCTATAGCAATCAGCCCCAGCATTTT
D gene: NA; V gene: TRBV5-6; clone size: NA; J gene: TRBJ2-5; CDR3 protein: CASSLATGMKTQYF; CDR3 DNA: TGTGCCAGCAGCTTGGCAACAGGGATGAAGACCCAGTACTTC
D gene: NA; V gene: TRBV27; clone size: NA; J gene: TRBJ1-1; CDR3 protein: CASGIRRLMNTEAFF; CDR3 DNA: TGTGCCAGCGGTATTCGACGGCTTATGAACACTGAAGCTTTCTTT
D gene: TRBD2; V gene: TRBV2; clone size: NA; J gene: TRBJ2-1; CDR3 protein: CASRPAGGPYNEQFF; CDR3 DNA: TGTGCCAGCAGGCCTGCGGGGGGGCCTTACAATGAGCAGTTCTTC
D gene: NA; V gene: TRBV7-9; clone size: once; J gene: TRBJ2-5; CDR3 protein: CASSLREKNQEIQYF; CDR3 DNA: TGTGCCAGCAGCCTTCGCGAGAAGAACCAAGAGATCCAGTACTTC
D gene: NA; V gene: TRBV15; clone size: NA; J gene: TRBJ2-4; CDR3 protein: CATSREAGTKNIQYF; CDR3 DNA: TGTGCCACCAGCAGAGAGGCAGGGACCAAAAACATTCAGTACTTC
D gene: NA; V gene: TRBV27; clone size: NA; J gene: TRBJ1-1; CDR3 protein: CASKTGQRNTEAFF; CDR3 DNA: TGTGCCAGCAAGACCGGACAACGGAACACTGAAGCTTTCTTT
D gene: TRBD2; V gene: TRBV4-1; clone size: once; J gene: TRBJ2-3; CDR3 protein: CASSQDAASGDTQYF; CDR3 DNA: TGCGCCAGCAGCCAAGATGCTGCTAGCGGGGATACGCAGTATTTT
D gene: TRBD1; V gene: TRBV27; clone size: NA; J gene: TRBJ1-2; CDR3 protein: CASGDSVSNTF; CDR3 DNA: TGTGCCAGCGGGGACAGTGTGAGCAACACCTTC
D gene: NA; V gene: TRBV7-2; clone size: many; J gene: TRBJ1-4; CDR3 protein: CASSLDVVRANEKLFF; CDR3 DNA: TGTGCCAGCAGCTTAGATGTAGTGAGGGCTAATGAAAAACTGTTTTTT
D gene: NA; V gene: TRBV6-1; clone size: few; J gene: TRBJ2-1; CDR3 protein: CASSHRFNEQFF; CDR3 DNA: TGTGCCAGCAGCCACCGCTTTAATGAGCAGTTCTTC